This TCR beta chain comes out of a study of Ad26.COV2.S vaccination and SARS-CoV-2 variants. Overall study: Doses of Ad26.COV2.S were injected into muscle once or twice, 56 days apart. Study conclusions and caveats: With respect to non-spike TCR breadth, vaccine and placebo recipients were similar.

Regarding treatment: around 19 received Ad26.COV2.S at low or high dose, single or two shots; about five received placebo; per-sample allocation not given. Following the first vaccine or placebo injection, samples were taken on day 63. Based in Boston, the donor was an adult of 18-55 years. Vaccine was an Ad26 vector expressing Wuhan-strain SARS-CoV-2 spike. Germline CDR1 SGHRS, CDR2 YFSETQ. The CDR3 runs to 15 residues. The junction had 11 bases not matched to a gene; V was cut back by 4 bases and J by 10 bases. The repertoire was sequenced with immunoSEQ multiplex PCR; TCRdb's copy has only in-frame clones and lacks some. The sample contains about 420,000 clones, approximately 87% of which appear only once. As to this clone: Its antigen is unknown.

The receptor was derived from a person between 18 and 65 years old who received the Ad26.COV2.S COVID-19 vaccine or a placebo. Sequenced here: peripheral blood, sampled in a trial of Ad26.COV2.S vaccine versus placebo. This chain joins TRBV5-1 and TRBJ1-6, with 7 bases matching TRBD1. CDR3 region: CASSLSGDSWSPLHF. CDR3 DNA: TGCGCCAGCAGCCTCTCAGGGGACAGTTGGTCACCCCTCCACTTT.